The 28 T cell receptor beta chains given below trace back to one sample, sequenced in a study of T cells in Graves' hyperthyroidism and ophthalmopathy. From RNA transcripts, TCR beta CDR3 regions were amplified. TCR CDR3 underwent first-round RT-PCR with the HTBI primer set. MiXCR, run by TCRdb on the multiplex PCR reads, gives a single entry per CDR3 protein. Among around 300,000 distinct CDR3 sequences listed, 22% were seen once. Sequenced sample: blood. These receptors came from a man in his thirties or forties with Graves' ophthalmopathy.

The J gene is TRBJ2-5, the V gene TRBV15; 13 bases are a match to TRBD2. The germline gives CDR1 LNHNV, CDR2 YYDKDF (reference sequence). This CDR3 has 16 amino acids. With 0 bases clipped from V and 4 bases from J, the junction kept 2 bases outside the gene matches. The DNA for the CDR3 is TGTGCCACCAGCAGAGAGGGACTAGCGGGATCAGAGACCCAGTACTTC. It specifies CATSREGLAGSETQYF.

On this clonotype itself: A read error may be the cause here, since a much bigger clone is one base away. The V gene is TRBV20-1, the J gene TRBJ2-3; 8 nucleotides match TRBD1. Germline CDR1 is DFQATT and CDR2 is SNEGSKA (reference sequence). This CDR3 region has 13 residues. The CDR3 nucleotides are TGCAGTGCTAGTGGGACAGGCACAGGTACGCAGTATTTT. Its translation: CSASGTGTGTQYF.

For this clonotype: A clone one base away is much larger, so this may be a read error. The DNA is left out, because the CDR3 cannot be placed on it with certainty; the CDR3 is given as TCRdb lists it. J is TRBJ2-3 and V is TRBV11-2; the table's D call TRBD2 went unverified against the DNA. CDR1 SGHAT and CDR2 FQNNGV come from the germline V gene. The CDR3 is made up of 16 amino acids, end residues included. The chain's CDR3 is CASSFVASGSTDTQCF.

V usage is TRBV6-1 and J usage is TRBJ2-1, with TRBD2 matching over 8 bases. The J segment lost 4 bases and the V segment lost 6 bases, leaving 2 bases of the junction unmatched. Germline CDR1 MNHNS, CDR2 SASEGT. The CDR3 has 13 residues. The DNA of the CDR3 is TGTGCCAGCAGACTAGCGGAGTACAATGAGCAGTTCTTC. This encodes CASRLAEYNEQFF.

This clonotype was picked up many times. This chain links TRBV11-3 with TRBJ2-5; TRBD2 might be the D (7 bases). Trimming cost V 5 bases and J 1 base, with 14 bases left between them. CDR1 SGHNT and CDR2 YENEEA come from the germline V gene. This CDR3 region has 15 residues. The chain's CDR3 is CASSLAGGAQETQYF. The CDR3 DNA follows: TGTGCCAGCAGCCTGGCTGGGGGGGCCCAAGAGACCCAGTACTTC.

Ten or more counts support this clonotype. This chain connects TRBV5-1 to TRBJ2-7; D gene ambiguous. Germline CDR1 and CDR2: SGHRS and YFSETQ. The CDR3 extends over 14 amino acids. The V end lost 0 bases, the J end lost 2 bases, and 9 bases lay between the germline ends. The CDR3 loop reads CASSLGQMTYEQYF. In DNA, the CDR3 is TGCGCCAGCAGCTTGGGCCAGATGACCTACGAGCAGTACTTC. Based on the CDR3 plus reference TRBV5-1 and TRBJ2-7, the full variable domain is KAGVTQTPRYLIKTRGQQVTLSCSPISGHRSVSWYQQTPGQGLQFLFEYFSETQRNKGNFPGRFSGRQFSNSRSEMNVSTLELGDSALYLCASSLGQMTYEQYFGPGTRLTVT.

The rearrangement uses TRBV19 and TRBJ1-2, with TRBD1 matching 8 bases. Per germline, CDR1 LNHDA and CDR2 SQIVND (reference sequence). There are 13 residues in the CDR3. Trimming removed 6 bases from V and 8 bases from J; junction bases left unmatched: 8. CDR3 nucleotides: TGTGCCAGTAGGACCGGACAGGGCGAGGGCTACACCTTC. It encodes CASRTGQGEGYTF.

This clonotype was seen many times. The chain links TRBV7-2 to TRBJ1-1, with 9 bases aligning to TRBD1. The CDR3 has 16 amino acids. The trim removed 5 bases at V and 4 bases at J, leaving 11 bases unmatched. Germline lookup yields CDR1 SGHTA and CDR2 FQGNSA. The CDR3 loop is CASSPTSGTGFTEAFF. CDR3 coding DNA: TGTGCCAGCAGCCCTACCTCCGGGACAGGGTTCACTGAAGCTTTCTTT.

The chain uses TRBV7-2 and TRBJ2-2; D is perhaps TRBD1 (5 bases). The V end was cut by 6 bases, the J end by 1 base, with 9 bases between. This CDR3 spans 14 amino acids. Germline CDR1 and CDR2: SGHTA and FQGNSA. The CDR3 protein is CASRSRENTGELFF. The DNA for the CDR3 is TGTGCCAGCAGGTCCAGGGAGAACACCGGGGAGCTGTTTTTT. The full variable domain, in which reference TRBV7-2 and TRBJ2-2 provide the parts outside the CDR3, is GAGVSQSPSNKVTEKGKDVELRCDPISGHTALYWYRQSLGQGLEFLIYFQGNSAPDKSGLPSDRFSAERTGGSVSTLTIQRTQQEDSAVYLCASRSRENTGELFFGEGSRLTVL.

With regard to this clonotype: A much larger clone sits a single nucleotide away, making a read error possible. V and J are TRBV11-3 and TRBJ2-5; 7 nucleotides match TRBD2. The CDR3 covers 15 residues. Per germline, CDR1 SGHNT and CDR2 YENEEA. CDR3 sequence: CASSGRDGYQGTQYF. The CDR3, as DNA: TGTGCCAGCAGCGGGAGGGACGGATACCAAGGGACCCAGTACTTC.

This clonotype was detected ten times or more. J is TRBJ2-3 and V is TRBV11-3, with 11 positions matching TRBD2. Trimming removed 5 bases from V and 4 bases from J; junction bases left unmatched: 5. CDR3 length: 15 amino acids. Germline assignment: CDR1 SGHNT and CDR2 YENEEA. The CDR3 here is CASSPGTSGSDTQYF. The CDR3, as DNA: TGTGCCAGCAGCCCCGGGACTAGCGGCTCAGATACGCAGTATTTT.

This clonotype came up many times. The V call is TRBV18, the J call TRBJ2-5; the D is unclear. The CDR3 is made up of 13 amino acids. Trimming took off 1 base at V and 3 bases at J, with 6 bases between the two ends. Germline V gives CDR1 KGHSH, CDR2 LQKENI. DNA for the CDR3: TGTGCCAGCTCACCACGCCCCAAAGAGACCCAGTACTTC. Its protein is CASSPRPKETQYF.

V and J are TRBV5-1 and TRBJ2-7, with TRBD1 identical over 9 bases. V gave up 0 bases and J gave up 1 base; unmatched junction bases: 14. Germline V lookup: CDR1 SGHRS, CDR2 YFSETQ. The CDR3 contains 19 residues. The CDR3 reads CASSLGLQGANHPSYEQYF. For the CDR3, the DNA is TGCGCCAGCAGCTTGGGACTACAGGGGGCGAATCACCCTTCCTACGAGCAGTACTTC.

Points on this clonotype: A junction boundary mismatches the germline segment, possibly from a read error. The V and J genes are TRBV5-1 and TRBJ1-5, with TRBD1 as a possible D gene (5 bases). There are 15 residues in the CDR3. Germline V gene lookup returns CDR1 SGHRS and CDR2 YFSETQ. CDR3 in amino acids: CASSLAGQSNQPRHF. In DNA, the CDR3 is TGCGCCAGCAGCTTGGCCGGACAAAGCAATCAGCCCCGGCATTTT.

The count of this clonotype is one. The chain has TRBV5-1 and TRBJ2-1; 8 nucleotides match TRBD1. The CDR3 runs 14 residues. J was trimmed by 7 bases and V by 4 bases; bases with no gene match: 7. Per germline, CDR1 SGHRS and CDR2 YFSETQ. The CDR3 DNA follows: TGCGCCAGCAGCAGCGGACAGGGTATGAATGAGCAGTTCTTC. It specifies CASSSGQGMNEQFF. The complete variable domain, with remaining parts taken from reference TRBV5-1 and TRBJ2-1, reads KAGVTQTPRYLIKTRGQQVTLSCSPISGHRSVSWYQQTPGQGLQFLFEYFSETQRNKGNFPGRFSGRQFSNSRSEMNVSTLELGDSALYLCASSSGQGMNEQFFGPGTRLTVL.

V is TRBV24-1 and J is TRBJ1-2; the D is unclear. The length of the CDR3 is 14 residues. Germline CDR1 KGHDR, CDR2 SFDVKD. Deletions cut 9 bases from V and 1 base from J, with 14 bases between. The CDR3 reads CATLLARDNYGYTF. DNA of the CDR3: TGTGCCACCCTCCTCGCCAGAGATAACTATGGCTACACCTTC.

This clonotype was picked up a small number of times. The gene calls are TRBV19 and TRBJ1-1; D gene unclear. V lost 3 bases and J lost 1, with 3 bases in between. The CDR3 is 12 residues long. The germline V gene has CDR1 LNHDA and CDR2 SQIVND (reference sequence). CDR3 sequence (DNA): TGTGCCAGTAGTATTGGGAACACTGAAGCTTTCTTT. Protein: CASSIGNTEAFF.

This chain connects TRBV12-3 or TRBV12-4 to TRBJ2-7; TRBD2 aligns across 7 bases. The CDR3 has 15 residues. V gave up 8 bases and J gave up 0 bases; unmatched junction bases: 10. The CDR3 DNA sequence: TGTGCCAGCGCCCTAGCGGCTATTAGCTCCTACGAGCAGTACTTC. It yields the protein CASALAAISSYEQYF.

The chain links TRBV11-1 to TRBJ2-1; 8 nucleotides agree with TRBD2. The J segment lost 5 bases and the V segment lost 9 bases, leaving 9 bases of the junction unmatched. The CDR3 runs 14 residues. Per germline, CDR1 SGHAT and CDR2 FQDESV (reference sequence). DNA of the CDR3: TGTGCCAGTAGTACGAGGGGACTAGACAATGAGCAGTTCTTC. This translates into CASSTRGLDNEQFF.

This sequence joins TRBV28 and TRBJ1-1; tentative D call: TRBD1 (6 bases). Germline CDR1 MDHEN, CDR2 SYDVKM. V lost 5 bases to trimming and J lost 6 bases, with 16 bases between them. The CDR3 length is 14 residues. The CDR3 DNA follows: TGTGCCAGCAGTAAGTGGACAGATAACGCTGAAGCTTTCTTT. Translation gives CASSKWTDNAEAFF.

The table lists this clonotype with a few counts. The rearrangement uses TRBV11-3 and TRBJ2-5, with 9 bases fitting TRBD1. Germline lookup yields CDR1 SGHNT and CDR2 YENEEA. V shed 3 bases and J 5 bases; nucleotides not matched to a gene: 4. The CDR3 extends over 14 amino acids. The CDR3 reads CASSLGTGLETQYF. CDR3 nucleotides: TGTGCCAGCAGCTTGGGGACAGGGTTGGAGACCCAGTACTTC.

This clonotype was counted ten times or more. This chain joins TRBV18 and TRBJ1-1, with TRBD1 identical over 7 bases. This CDR3 spans 13 amino acids. The V and J ends lost 5 bases and 4 bases, in that order; junction bases with no gene match: 4. The germline CDR1 and CDR2 sequences are KGHSH and LQKENI. The CDR3 DNA is TGTGCCAGCTCAGCGACAGGGATCACTGAAGCTTTCTTT. Translating it yields CASSATGITEAFF.

V gene TRBV19 combines with J gene TRBJ1-1; D gene uncertain. Per germline, CDR1 LNHDA and CDR2 SQIVND (reference sequence). This CDR3 has 14 amino acids. V shed 0 bases and J shed 5 bases, with 10 bases lying between them. The CDR3 DNA reads as TGTGCCAGTAGTATAGATCGAGGGAGGACTGAAGCTTTCTTT. Amino acids: CASSIDRGRTEAFF.

This clonotype was observed at least ten times. This sequence joins TRBV12-3 or TRBV12-4 and TRBJ1-2; unclear D gene. V lost 4 bases and J lost 7, with 16 bases in between. This CDR3 has 14 amino acids. CDR3 nucleotide sequence: TGTGCCAGCAGTTCCAACCAGGTTAGAGGTGGCTACACCTTC. It specifies CASSSNQVRGGYTF.

The table lists this clonotype with many counts. This rearrangement joins TRBV5-1 to TRBJ1-5; TRBD1 matches 9 bases. Trimming took 4 bases from V and 3 from J; bases not matched to a gene: 5. Germline V lookup: CDR1 SGHRS, CDR2 YFSETQ. This CDR3 spans 15 amino acids. The CDR3, as DNA: TGCGCCAGCAGCACCGGGACAGGGAACAATCAGCCCCAGCATTTT. This gives the protein CASSTGTGNNQPQHF. The variable domain in full, with the rest retrieved from reference TRBV5-1 and TRBJ1-5, is KAGVTQTPRYLIKTRGQQVTLSCSPISGHRSVSWYQQTPGQGLQFLFEYFSETQRNKGNFPGRFSGRQFSNSRSEMNVSTLELGDSALYLCASSTGTGNNQPQHFGDGTRLSIL.

This clonotype was counted between two and nine times. This chain connects TRBV5-1 to TRBJ2-7, with TRBD2 matching over 8 bases. Per germline, CDR1 SGHRS and CDR2 YFSETQ. V trimming: 0 bases; J trimming: 3 bases; junction bases outside the gene matches: 11. The CDR3 loop spans 17 amino acids. Written as DNA, the CDR3 is TGCGCCAGCAGCTTGGACGGGGGGGGGGGGCTCCGCTACGAGCAGTACTTC. Encoded protein: CASSLDGGGGLRYEQYF.

The V call is TRBV7-2, the J call TRBJ1-5; no definite D call. The CDR3 contains 15 residues. Per the germline V gene, CDR1 is SGHTA and CDR2 is FQGNSA. The V end lost 0 bases, the J end lost 4 bases, and 10 bases lay between the germline ends. This chain's CDR3 is CASSLAFSGNQPQHF. The CDR3 DNA sequence: TGTGCCAGCAGCTTAGCTTTCTCAGGTAATCAGCCCCAGCATTTT.

The chain combines TRBV12-3 or TRBV12-4 with TRBJ1-1; D is perhaps TRBD1 (5 bases). V lost 3 bases and J 0 bases, leaving 14 bases between the germline ends. The CDR3 extends over 16 amino acids. CDR3 sequence (DNA): TGTGCCAGCAGTTTGGGGGGGGGGAGGATGAACACTGAAGCTTTCTTT. This translates into CASSLGGGRMNTEAFF.